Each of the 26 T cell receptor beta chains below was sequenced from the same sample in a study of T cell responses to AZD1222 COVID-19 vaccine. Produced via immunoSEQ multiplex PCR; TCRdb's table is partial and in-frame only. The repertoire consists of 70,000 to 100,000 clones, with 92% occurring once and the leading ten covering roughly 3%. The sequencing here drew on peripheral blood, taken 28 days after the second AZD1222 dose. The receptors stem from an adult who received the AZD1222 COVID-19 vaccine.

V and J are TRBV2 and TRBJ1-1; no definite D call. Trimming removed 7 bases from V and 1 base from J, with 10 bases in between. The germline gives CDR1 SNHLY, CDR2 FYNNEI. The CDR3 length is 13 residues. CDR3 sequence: CASNLDPNTEAFF. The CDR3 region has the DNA TGTGCCAGCAACCTAGACCCGAACACTGAAGCTTTCTTT.

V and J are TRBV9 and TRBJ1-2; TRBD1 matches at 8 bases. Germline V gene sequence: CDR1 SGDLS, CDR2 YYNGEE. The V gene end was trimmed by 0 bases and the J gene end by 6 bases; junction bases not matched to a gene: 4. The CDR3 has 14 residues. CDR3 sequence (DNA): TGTGCCAGCAGCGTAGAAACAGGGGGACATGGCTACACCTTC. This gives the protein CASSVETGGHGYTF.

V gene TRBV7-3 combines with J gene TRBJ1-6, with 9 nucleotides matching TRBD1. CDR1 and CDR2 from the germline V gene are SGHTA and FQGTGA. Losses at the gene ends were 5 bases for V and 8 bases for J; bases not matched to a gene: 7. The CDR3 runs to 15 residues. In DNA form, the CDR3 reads TGTGCCAGCAGCCCGACAGGGGGGAGTGATTCACCCCTCCACTTT. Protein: CASSPTGGSDSPLHF.

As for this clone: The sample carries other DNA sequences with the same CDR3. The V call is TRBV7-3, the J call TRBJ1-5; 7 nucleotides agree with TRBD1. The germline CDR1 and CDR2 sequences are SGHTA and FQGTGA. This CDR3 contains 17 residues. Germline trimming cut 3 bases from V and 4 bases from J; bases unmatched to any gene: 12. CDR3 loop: CASSFGRGRGRNQPQHF. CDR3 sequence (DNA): TGTGCCAGCAGCTTTGGCCGGGGGAGGGGGCGGAATCAGCCCCAGCATTTT.

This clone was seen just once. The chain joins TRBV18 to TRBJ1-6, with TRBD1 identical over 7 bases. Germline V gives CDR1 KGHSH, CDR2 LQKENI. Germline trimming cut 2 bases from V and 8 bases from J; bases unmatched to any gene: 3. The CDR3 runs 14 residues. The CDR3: CASSPTGVDSPLHF. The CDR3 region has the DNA TGTGCCAGCTCACCAACAGGGGTTGATTCACCCCTCCACTTT.

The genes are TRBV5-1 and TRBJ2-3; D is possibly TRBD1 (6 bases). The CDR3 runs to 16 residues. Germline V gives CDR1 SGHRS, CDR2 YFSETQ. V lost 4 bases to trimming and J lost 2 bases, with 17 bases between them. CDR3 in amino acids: CASSTSRDTYTDTQYF. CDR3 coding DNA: TGCGCCAGCAGCACAAGCCGGGACACGTACACAGATACGCAGTATTTT.

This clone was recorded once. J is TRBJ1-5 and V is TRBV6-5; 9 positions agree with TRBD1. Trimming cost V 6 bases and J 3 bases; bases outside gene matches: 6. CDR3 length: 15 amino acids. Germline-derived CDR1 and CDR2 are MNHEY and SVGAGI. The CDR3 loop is CASRVDRGANQPQHF. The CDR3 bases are TGTGCCAGCAGAGTTGACAGGGGGGCCAATCAGCCCCAGCATTTT.

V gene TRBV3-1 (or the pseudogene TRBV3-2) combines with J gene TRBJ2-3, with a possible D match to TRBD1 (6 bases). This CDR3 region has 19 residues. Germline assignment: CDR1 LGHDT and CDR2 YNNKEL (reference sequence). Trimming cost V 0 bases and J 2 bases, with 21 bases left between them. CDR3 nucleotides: TGTGCCAGCAGCCAAGAGGCTGGGATAGGGGGAACCATCACAGATACGCAGTATTTT. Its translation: CASSQEAGIGGTITDTQYF.

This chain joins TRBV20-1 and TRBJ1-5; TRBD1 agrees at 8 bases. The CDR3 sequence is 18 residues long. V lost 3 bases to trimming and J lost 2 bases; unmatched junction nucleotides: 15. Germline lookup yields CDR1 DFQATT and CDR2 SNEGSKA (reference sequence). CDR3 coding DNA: TGCAGTGCTAGTTCGGTTGACAGGGGAATATTTGGCAATCAGCCCCAGCATTTT. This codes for CSASSVDRGIFGNQPQHF.

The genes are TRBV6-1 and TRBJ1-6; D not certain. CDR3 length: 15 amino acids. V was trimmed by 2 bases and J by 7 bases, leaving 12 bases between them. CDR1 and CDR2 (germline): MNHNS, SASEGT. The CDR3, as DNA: TGTGCCAGCAGTGAAATCGTGCTTCGCAATTCACCCCTCCACTTT. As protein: CASSEIVLRNSPLHF.

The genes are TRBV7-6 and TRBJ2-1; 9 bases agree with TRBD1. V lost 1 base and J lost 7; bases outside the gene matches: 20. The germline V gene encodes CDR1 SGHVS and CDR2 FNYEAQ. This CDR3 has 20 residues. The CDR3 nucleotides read TGTGCCAGCAGCTTAGAAGAACCGGACAGGGGTTGGTTTGGGGCTAATGAGCAGTTCTTC. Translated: CASSLEEPDRGWFGANEQFF.

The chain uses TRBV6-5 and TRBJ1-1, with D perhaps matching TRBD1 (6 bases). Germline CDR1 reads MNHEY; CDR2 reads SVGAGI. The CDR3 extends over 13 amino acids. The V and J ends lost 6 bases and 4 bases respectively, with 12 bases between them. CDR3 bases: TGTGCCAGCAGCCTACAGGGTACCACTGAAGCTTTCTTT. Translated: CASSLQGTTEAFF.

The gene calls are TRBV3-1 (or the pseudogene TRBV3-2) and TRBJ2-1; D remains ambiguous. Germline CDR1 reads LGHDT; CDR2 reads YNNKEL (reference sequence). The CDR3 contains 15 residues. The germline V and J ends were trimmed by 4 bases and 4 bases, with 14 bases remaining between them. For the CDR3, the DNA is TGTGCCAGCAGCCTAACCCCTGATAGGTACAATGAGCAGTTCTTC. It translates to CASSLTPDRYNEQFF.

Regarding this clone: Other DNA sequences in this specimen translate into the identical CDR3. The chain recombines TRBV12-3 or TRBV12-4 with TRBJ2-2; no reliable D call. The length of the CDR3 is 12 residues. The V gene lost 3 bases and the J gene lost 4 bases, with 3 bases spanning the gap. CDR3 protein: CASSLGTGELFF. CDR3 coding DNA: TGTGCCAGCAGTTTGGGCACCGGGGAGCTGTTTTTT.

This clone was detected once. CDR3 in DNA: TGTGCCAGCAGCTACGGGCAGGGAGCTAATTCACCCCTCCACTTT. Translated, it gives CASSYGQGANSPLHF. The chain couples TRBV11-2 to TRBJ1-6, with D perhaps matching TRBD1 (5 bases). CDR1 and CDR2 (germline): SGHAT, FQNNGV. This CDR3 region has 15 residues. Deletions cut 4 bases from V and 6 bases from J, with 13 bases between.

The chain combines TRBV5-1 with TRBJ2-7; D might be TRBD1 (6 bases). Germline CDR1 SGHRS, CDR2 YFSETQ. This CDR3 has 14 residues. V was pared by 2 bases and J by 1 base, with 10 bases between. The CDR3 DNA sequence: TGCGCCAGCAGCTTACGGACAGCGTCCTACGAGCAGTACTTC. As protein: CASSLRTASYEQYF.

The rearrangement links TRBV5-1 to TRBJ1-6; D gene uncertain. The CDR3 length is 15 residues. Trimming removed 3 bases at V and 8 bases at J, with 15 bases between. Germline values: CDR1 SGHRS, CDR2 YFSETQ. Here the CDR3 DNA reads TGCGCCAGCAGCTCTCACGGGTCTGGTGATTCACCCCTCCACTTT. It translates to CASSSHGSGDSPLHF.

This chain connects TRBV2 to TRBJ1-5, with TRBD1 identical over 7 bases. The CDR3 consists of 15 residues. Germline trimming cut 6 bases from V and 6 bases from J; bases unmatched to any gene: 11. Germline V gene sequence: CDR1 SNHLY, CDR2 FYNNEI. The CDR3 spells CASRGGGRGTQPQHF. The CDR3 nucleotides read TGTGCCAGCAGGGGAGGCGGCAGGGGGACTCAGCCCCAGCATTTT.

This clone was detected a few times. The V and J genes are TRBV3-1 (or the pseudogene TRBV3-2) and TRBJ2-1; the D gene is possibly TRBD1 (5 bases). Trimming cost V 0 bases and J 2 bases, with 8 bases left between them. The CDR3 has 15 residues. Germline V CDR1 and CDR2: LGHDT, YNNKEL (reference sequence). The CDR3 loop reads CASSQEVGAYNEQFF. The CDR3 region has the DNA TGTGCCAGCAGCCAAGAAGTAGGGGCCTACAATGAGCAGTTCTTC.

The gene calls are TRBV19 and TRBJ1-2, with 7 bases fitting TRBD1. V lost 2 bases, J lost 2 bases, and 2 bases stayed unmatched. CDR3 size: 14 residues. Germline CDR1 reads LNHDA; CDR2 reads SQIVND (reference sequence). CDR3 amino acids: CASSISTGNYGYTF. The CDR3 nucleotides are TGTGCCAGTAGTATATCGACAGGGAACTATGGCTACACCTTC.

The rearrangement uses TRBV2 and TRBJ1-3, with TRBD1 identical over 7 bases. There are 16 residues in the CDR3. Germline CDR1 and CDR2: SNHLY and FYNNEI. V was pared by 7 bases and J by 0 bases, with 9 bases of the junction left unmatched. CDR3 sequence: CASNDRALGSGNTIYF. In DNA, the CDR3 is TGTGCCAGCAATGACAGGGCCCTTGGCTCTGGAAACACCATATATTTT.

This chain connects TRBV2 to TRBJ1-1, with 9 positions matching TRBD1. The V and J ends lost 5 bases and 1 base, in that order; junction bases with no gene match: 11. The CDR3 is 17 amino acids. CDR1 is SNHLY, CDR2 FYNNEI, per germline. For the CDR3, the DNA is TGTGCCAGCAGTTCCCCCGGGGGACAGGGAGGGAACACTGAAGCTTTCTTT. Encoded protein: CASSSPGGQGGNTEAFF.

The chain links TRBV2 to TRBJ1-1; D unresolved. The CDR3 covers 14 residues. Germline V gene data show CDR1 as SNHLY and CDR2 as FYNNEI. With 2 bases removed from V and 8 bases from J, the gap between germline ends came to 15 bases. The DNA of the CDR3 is TGTGCCAGCAGTGAAAGATTAGGGCAGGTAGAAGCTTTCTTT. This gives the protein CASSERLGQVEAFF.

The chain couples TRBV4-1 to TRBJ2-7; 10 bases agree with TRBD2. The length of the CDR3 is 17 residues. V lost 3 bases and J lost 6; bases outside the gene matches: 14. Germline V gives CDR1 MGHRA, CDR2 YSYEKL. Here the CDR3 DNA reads TGCGCCAGCAGCCAGGGGGTCGGACTTAGCGGGGGGATCGAGCAGTACTTC. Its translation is CASSQGVGLSGGIEQYF.

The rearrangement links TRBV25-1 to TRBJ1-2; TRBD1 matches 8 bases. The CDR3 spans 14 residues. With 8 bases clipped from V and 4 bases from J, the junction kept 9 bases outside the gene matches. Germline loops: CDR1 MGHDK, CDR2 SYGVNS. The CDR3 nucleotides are TGTGCCAGCGGAGAGTCCGGGACAGGCTATGGCTACACCTTC. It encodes CASGESGTGYGYTF.

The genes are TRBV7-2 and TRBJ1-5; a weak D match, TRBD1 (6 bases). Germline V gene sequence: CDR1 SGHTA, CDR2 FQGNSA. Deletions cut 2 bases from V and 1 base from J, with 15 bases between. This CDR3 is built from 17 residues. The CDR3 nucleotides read TGTGCCAGCAGCTTATATTCGGGGGCGCGGAGCAATCAGCCCCAGCATTTT. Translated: CASSLYSGARSNQPQHF.